This entry features one T cell receptor (beta chain) sequence. The sample originates from a study of blood T cell repertoires in COVID-19. Study at large: PBMCs, B-cell-depleted T cells, or T cells provided the cDNA or gDNA that made up the material.

Unmatched junction bases numbered 7, after V lost 4 bases and J lost 4 bases. Germline V gives CDR1 SGHDT, CDR2 YYEEEE. The CDR3 is 16 amino acids. Sequenced by immunoSEQ multiplex PCR; TCRdb stores in-frame clones only, minus some. The sample lists some 350,000 clones, 85% to 90% seen once, with approximately 7% in the top ten. The sample consisted of peripheral blood. V usage is TRBV5-6 and J usage is TRBJ1-4; TRBD1 matches at 10 bases. This TCR derives from a man younger than 30 with active or convalescent COVID-19. The CDR3 DNA reads TGTGCCAGCAGCCGGACAGGGGGGGACCTTAATGAAAAACTGTTTTTT. This gives the protein CASSRTGGDLNEKLFF.